This passage covers 26 T cell receptor beta chains from one sample sequenced in a study of T-cell memory formation after mild COVID-19. TCRdb itself ran the 5' RACE reads through MiXCR, one entry per CDR3 protein. In the table there are 350,000 to 400,000 distinct CDR3 sequences, about 21% of which are singletons. The sample consisted of PBMCs or a T cell subset sorted from them (not recorded which). These receptors were obtained from an adult woman who had mild COVID-19 (a few samples of this study predate the infection). Cell type and time point are not known.

This clonotype was recorded many times. The chain joins TRBV12-3 or TRBV12-4 to TRBJ1-2, with a weak D call TRBD1 (5 bases). The V gene lost 8 bases and the J gene lost 2 bases, with 21 bases spanning the gap. The CDR3 totals 16 residues. The DNA of the CDR3 is TGTGCCAGCGGGAATTCGGGGCGGACGAAAAACTATGGCTACACCTTC. It encodes CASGNSGRTKNYGYTF.

The chain carries TRBV12-3 or TRBV12-4 and TRBJ1-2; D is ambiguous. This CDR3 is built from 11 residues. V lost 3 bases and J 8 bases, leaving 7 bases between the germline ends. The CDR3 region is CASSFVSGYTF. The DNA for the CDR3 is TGTGCCAGCAGTTTTGTCTCGGGCTACACCTTC.

This chain joins TRBV2 and TRBJ2-5; D not resolved. CDR3 length: 16 amino acids. V was shortened by 0 bases and J by 1 base, with 12 bases between the two germline ends. Germline CDR1 is SNHLY and CDR2 is FYNNEI. CDR3 amino acids: CASSEAGPISQETQYF. In DNA form, the CDR3 reads TGTGCCAGCAGTGAAGCGGGTCCAATCTCCCAAGAGACCCAGTACTTC.

The chain uses TRBV10-3 and TRBJ2-7, with D perhaps matching TRBD1 or TRBD2 (5 bases each). The ends were cut back, 9 bases at V and 4 bases at J, with 16 bases in the middle. CDR3 length: 13 amino acids. In germline, CDR1 is ENHRY, CDR2 SYGVKD. CDR3 in DNA: TGTGCCATTCGGACACCGGGGAGTTACGAGCAGTACTTC. The encoded protein is CAIRTPGSYEQYF.

The rearrangement joins TRBV7-3 to TRBJ2-6; D not certain. Between the trimmed V and J ends, which lost 2 bases and 2 bases, there was a span of 4 bases. Germline-derived CDR1 and CDR2 are SGHTA and FQGTGA. The CDR3 has 14 residues. The CDR3 nucleotides read TGTGCCAGCAGCTTATTAGCTGGGGCCAACGTCCTGACTTTC. Amino acid sequence: CASSLLAGANVLTF.

This clonotype showed up just a few times. This sequence joins TRBV2 and TRBJ2-7; the match to TRBD2 covers 15 bases. CDR1 SNHLY and CDR2 FYNNEI come from the germline V gene. This CDR3 is built from 18 residues. V gave up 8 bases and J gave up 2 bases; unmatched junction bases: 13. The CDR3 spells CASRPGGGLAGGTYEQYF. Written as DNA, the CDR3 is TGTGCCAGCCGCCCGGGGGGTGGACTAGCGGGAGGGACCTACGAGCAGTACTTC.

This sequence joins TRBV6-6 and TRBJ2-2, with D possibly TRBD2 on 6 matching bases. The CDR3 is made up of 14 amino acids. Per germline, CDR1 MNHNY and CDR2 SVGAGI (reference sequence). The V gene lost 6 bases and the J gene lost 0 bases, with 8 bases spanning the gap. The CDR3 nucleotides read TGTGCCAGCAGACCGGGGGCGAACACCGGGGAGCTGTTTTTT. Translation gives CASRPGANTGELFF.

V gene TRBV7-2 combines with J gene TRBJ1-2; no firm D call. V was shortened by 1 base and J by 0 bases, with 9 bases between the two germline ends. The CDR3 contains 15 residues. Germline CDR1 SGHTA, CDR2 FQGNSA. Here the CDR3 reads CASSLVASTNYGYTF. In DNA, the CDR3 is TGTGCCAGCAGCTTAGTCGCAAGTACTAACTATGGCTACACCTTC.

This clonotype was seen a handful of times. This rearrangement joins TRBV12-3 or TRBV12-4 to TRBJ2-7; D gene uncertain. This CDR3 contains 14 residues. Trimming removed 6 bases at V and 2 bases at J, with 14 bases between. The CDR3 DNA reads TGTGCCAGCAGACTCCTAGGTTCCCCCTACGAGCAGTACTTC. It translates to CASRLLGSPYEQYF.

Comments on this clonotype: A junction end diverges from the germline sequence, so it may reflect a read error. The chain uses TRBV11-2 and TRBJ1-4; D call uncertain. CDR3 length equals 15 residues. Germline CDR1 and CDR2: SGHAT and FQNNGV. DNA of the CDR3: TGTGCCAGCAGCTTAGGGCAGCCTGCTAAGGAAAAACTGTTTTTT. Amino acid sequence: CASSLGQPAKEKLFF.

The rearrangement links TRBV5-1 to TRBJ1-1; a possible D gene is TRBD1 (5 bases). This CDR3 has 16 amino acids. Trimming stripped 1 base from V and 8 bases from J, with 21 bases between. Germline V CDR1 and CDR2: SGHRS, YFSETQ. CDR3 nucleotide sequence: TGCGCCAGCAGCTTGCAGGGCGGTTCAGAATGGGCAGAAGCTTTCTTT. It encodes CASSLQGGSEWAEAFF.

This clonotype was detected a few times. V and J are TRBV7-9 and TRBJ2-1, with 9 bases that match TRBD1. Trimming removed 3 bases from V and 4 bases from J; junction bases left unmatched: 10. The CDR3 is 17 residues long. Germline V gives CDR1 SEHNR, CDR2 FQNEAQ (reference sequence). DNA for the CDR3: TGTGCCAGCAGCTTCGATTTGGGGACAGGGACGTACAATGAGCAGTTCTTC. Protein product: CASSFDLGTGTYNEQFF.

This clonotype was detected only a few times. The chain has TRBV20-1 and TRBJ2-1; D might be TRBD2 (6 bases). The V and J ends lost 3 bases and 9 bases respectively, with 9 bases between them. The CDR3 totals 11 residues. CDR1 and CDR2 from the germline V gene are DFQATT and SNEGSKA (reference sequence). CDR3 sequence reads: CSASGGSEQFF. Here the CDR3 DNA reads TGCAGTGCTAGTGGGGGGAGTGAGCAGTTCTTC.

The rearrangement joins TRBV7-9 to TRBJ2-1, with 8 bases lining up with TRBD2. J lost 8 bases, V lost 5 bases, and 8 bases had no gene match. Germline V gene data show CDR1 as SEHNR and CDR2 as FQNEAQ (reference sequence). The length of the CDR3 is 14 residues. The CDR3 reads CASSIWTSPYEQFF. CDR3 DNA sequence: TGTGCCAGCAGCATTTGGACTAGCCCGTATGAGCAGTTCTTC. The entire variable domain, with the rest obtained from reference TRBV7-9 and TRBJ2-1, is as follows: DTGVSQNPRHKITKRGQNVTFRCDPISEHNRLYWYRQTLGQGPEFLTYFQNEAQLEKSRLLSDRFSAERPKGSFSTLEIQRTEQGDSAMYLCASSIWTSPYEQFFGPGTRLTVL.

This clonotype appeared a few times. The genes are TRBV29-1 and TRBJ2-3; the D gene is possibly TRBD1 (6 bases). Trimming removed 3 bases at V and 1 base at J, with 11 bases between. Germline values: CDR1 SQVTM, CDR2 ANQGSEA. CDR3 length: 14 amino acids. The CDR3 sequence is CSVEPGQRTDTQYF. CDR3 coding DNA: TGCAGCGTTGAGCCGGGACAACGCACAGATACGCAGTATTTT.

The rearrangement uses TRBV24-1 and TRBJ1-6; D possibly corresponds to TRBD1 (5 bases). The CDR3 runs to 12 residues. Trimming removed 4 bases at V and 16 bases at J, with 13 bases between. Per germline, CDR1 KGHDR and CDR2 SFDVKD. This CDR3 reads CATSESHQGLHF. The CDR3 DNA sequence: TGTGCCACCAGTGAATCTCACCAGGGACTCCACTTT.

The chain recombines TRBV7-9 with TRBJ2-7; 9 bases are a match to TRBD1. Germline-derived CDR1 and CDR2 are SEHNR and FQNEAQ (reference sequence). Germline trimming cut 6 bases from V and 3 bases from J; bases unmatched to any gene: 6. The CDR3 sequence is 14 residues long. The DNA for the CDR3 is TGTGCCAGCAGTTTTCGGGACAGGGTCTACGAGCAGTACTTC. Its protein is CASSFRDRVYEQYF. The complete variable domain, with remaining parts taken from reference TRBV7-9 and TRBJ2-7, reads DTGVSQNPRHKITKRGQNVTFRCDPISEHNRLYWYRQTLGQGPEFLTYFQNEAQLEKSRLLSDRFSAERPKGSFSTLEIQRTEQGDSAMYLCASSFRDRVYEQYFGPGTRLTVT.

The V and J genes are TRBV12-3 or TRBV12-4 and TRBJ2-2, with D hard to call. Trimming removed 5 bases from V and 6 bases from J, with 10 bases in between. This CDR3 has 13 residues. CDR3 sequence: CASSPTESGELFF. As DNA, the CDR3 is TGTGCCAGCAGTCCCACAGAGTCCGGGGAGCTGTTTTTT.

As regards this clonotype: The junction departs from the called germline gene at one end, perhaps through a read error. The CDR3, as DNA: TGTGCCAGCAGTTACCCCTGGGAGGGCAGGAACGCCGGGGAGCTGTTTTTT. It is translated as CASSYPWEGRNAGELFF. This chain links TRBV12-3 or TRBV12-4 with TRBJ2-2, with TRBD2 identical over 7 bases. The CDR3 extends over 17 amino acids.

V is TRBV6-5 and J is TRBJ1-2; D is undetermined. V lost 2 bases and J lost 7, with 11 bases in between. The CDR3 totals 13 residues. The germline gives CDR1 MNHEY, CDR2 SVGAGI. CDR3 loop: CASSYSGVTGYTF. The CDR3 DNA reads as TGTGCCAGCAGTTACAGCGGGGTCACTGGCTACACCTTC.

V and J are TRBV20-1 and TRBJ2-5, with 10 bases identical to TRBD2. Germline V CDR1 and CDR2: DFQATT, SNEGSKA (reference sequence). The CDR3 runs to 16 residues. Unmatched junction bases numbered 11, after V lost 0 bases and J lost 7 bases. The CDR3 region is CSARDRGLAGVWTQYF. For the CDR3, the DNA is TGCAGTGCTAGAGATCGAGGCCTAGCGGGAGTGTGGACCCAGTACTTC.

The V gene is TRBV29-1, the J gene TRBJ2-3, with TRBD2 matching 13 bases. Germline CDR1 reads SQVTM; CDR2 reads ANQGSEA. The CDR3 extends over 20 amino acids. V was clipped by 6 bases and J by 0 bases; unmatched bases: 18. CDR3 coding DNA: TGCAGCGTCAACATAGATGTCGGGACTAGCGGGATTTCGAGCACAGATACGCAGTATTTT. This gives the protein CSVNIDVGTSGISSTDTQYF.

This clonotype was counted between two and nine times. V gene TRBV12-5 combines with J gene TRBJ2-1; 8 bases agree with TRBD2. With 0 bases clipped from V and 1 base from J, the junction kept 8 bases outside the gene matches. The CDR3 sequence is 18 residues long. In germline, CDR1 is LGHNT, CDR2 FRNRAP. This CDR3 is CASGLVPRVAGSYNEQFF. DNA for the CDR3: TGTGCTAGTGGTTTGGTCCCCCGGGTAGCGGGATCCTACAATGAGCAGTTCTTC.

This clonotype turned up a few times. This sequence joins TRBV2 and TRBJ2-3; 11 bases line up with TRBD1. J lost 4 bases, V lost 5 bases, and 8 bases had no gene match. The germline V gene has CDR1 SNHLY and CDR2 FYNNEI. The CDR3 sequence is 16 residues long. CDR3: CASSPGTGGFADTQYF. CDR3 nucleotide sequence: TGTGCCAGCAGTCCCGGGACAGGGGGGTTCGCAGATACGCAGTATTTT. The whole variable domain, remainder taken from reference TRBV2 and TRBJ2-3, is EPEVTQTPSHQVTQMGQEVILRCVPISNHLYFYWYRQILGQKVEFLVSFYNNEISEKSEIFDDQFSVERPDGSNFTLKIRSTKLEDSAMYFCASSPGTGGFADTQYFGPGTRLTVL.

Only a few counts were recorded for this clonotype. The chain couples TRBV20-1 to TRBJ2-1; no reliable D call. Germline V lookup: CDR1 DFQATT, CDR2 SNEGSKA (reference sequence). This CDR3 spans 17 amino acids. Trimming left V 0 bases short and J 1 base short, with 16 bases between. The CDR3 coding sequence is TGCAGTGCTAGAGATCAATCGGGCCCCCGGTCCTACAATGAGCAGTTCTTC. It encodes CSARDQSGPRSYNEQFF.

The CDR3, as DNA: TGCAGCGTTGAAGTGGGTGGCTACACCTTC. It specifies CSVEVGGYTF. The rearrangement joins TRBV29-1 to TRBJ1-2; D not certain. Germline V gene lookup returns CDR1 SQVTM and CDR2 ANQGSEA. With 1 base removed from V and 7 bases from J, the gap between germline ends came to 4 bases. This CDR3 has 10 amino acids.